Listed here are 24 T cell receptor beta chains from one sample, sequenced in a study of shared clonotypes between healthy human individuals. The method was immunoSEQ multiplex PCR; TCRdb's version includes in-frame clones alone and lacks a portion of them. The data contain around 1.6 million clones, approximately 98% of them seen just once; the ten biggest clones take up about 0.45%. The sequenced material came from naive CD4+ T cells sorted from blood. As for subset: CD45RA+ positively selected. These receptors all stem from a man aged 30 to 45 in good health.

CDR3 in amino acids: CAISESKETQYF. CDR3 DNA sequence: TGTGCCATCAGTGAGTCGAAAGAGACCCAGTACTTC. The chain uses TRBV10-3 and TRBJ2-5, with D hard to call. The V gene lost 0 bases and the J gene lost 3 bases, with 2 bases spanning the gap. This CDR3 has 12 amino acids. Looked up from germline, CDR1 is ENHRY and CDR2 is SYGVKD.

The chain carries TRBV7-2 and TRBJ2-7; 8 bases match TRBD1. The junction had 6 bases not matched to a gene; V was cut back by 5 bases and J by 0 bases. Germline assignment: CDR1 SGHTA and CDR2 FQGNSA. The CDR3 sequence is 15 residues long. The CDR3 is CASSDRTGSSYEQYF. The CDR3 DNA follows: TGTGCCAGCAGCGACAGGACAGGGAGCTCCTACGAGCAGTACTTC.

This chain links TRBV7-8 with TRBJ2-7; 10 nucleotides agree with TRBD1. Germline lookup yields CDR1 SGHVS and CDR2 FQNEAQ. The CDR3 loop spans 15 amino acids. V trimming: 5 bases; J trimming: 2 bases; junction bases outside the gene matches: 6. The DNA of the CDR3 is TGTGCCAGCAGCCCCATGGGGACAGGGGCCTACGAGCAGTACTTC. Its protein is CASSPMGTGAYEQYF.

V usage is TRBV7-8 and J usage is TRBJ2-1; TRBD2 might be the D (6 bases). From germline, CDR1 is SGHVS and CDR2 FQNEAQ. CDR3 length: 18 residues. V lost 4 bases and J 3 bases, leaving 22 bases between the germline ends. The CDR3 coding sequence is TGTGCCAGCAGCTCGGGGAGGTGGCTAGACCCCAACTACAATGAGCAGTTCTTC. It encodes CASSSGRWLDPNYNEQFF.

A word on this clone: The sample carries other DNA sequences with the same CDR3. The rearrangement uses TRBV28 and TRBJ2-6; D gene uncertain. CDR1 and CDR2 (germline): MDHEN, SYDVKM. The V end lost 6 bases, the J end lost 0 bases, and 6 bases lay between the germline ends. The CDR3 totals 14 residues. CDR3 nucleotides: TGTGCCAGCAGCCTATTCTCTGGGGCCAACGTCCTGACTTTC. Translating it yields CASSLFSGANVLTF.

The chain couples TRBV9 to TRBJ2-1; D is unclear. With 4 bases removed from V and 8 bases from J, the gap between germline ends came to 13 bases. Germline V gene sequence: CDR1 SGDLS, CDR2 YYNGEE. This CDR3 spans 13 amino acids. The CDR3 bases are TGTGCCAGCAGCTCTGACCGTACGTATGAGCAGTTCTTC. Protein sequence: CASSSDRTYEQFF.

This clone was recorded only once. Written as DNA, the CDR3 is TGCGCCAGCAGCTTGTCGCGCGGGGGTGAGCAGTTCTTC. It translates to CASSLSRGGEQFF. The rearrangement links TRBV5-1 to TRBJ2-1; 7 bases map to TRBD2. The V gene end was trimmed by 1 base and the J gene end by 9 bases; junction bases not matched to a gene: 4. Germline CDR1 reads SGHRS; CDR2 reads YFSETQ. The CDR3 is made up of 13 amino acids.

The chain combines TRBV18 with TRBJ2-7; a weak D match, TRBD1 (5 bases). The V end was cut by 2 bases, the J end by 3 bases, with 11 bases between. This CDR3 spans 14 amino acids. The V gene's germline CDR1 is KGHSH and CDR2 LQKENI. CDR3 DNA: TGTGCCAGCTCACCAGGAGCAGGGAACTACGAGCAGTACTTC. Translated: CASSPGAGNYEQYF.

This clone has only one observation. The chain joins TRBV25-1 to TRBJ2-1; 9 nucleotides agree with TRBD2. Germline CDR1 and CDR2: MGHDK and SYGVNS. V was pared by 2 bases and J by 6 bases, with 5 bases of the junction left unmatched. CDR3 size: 15 residues. The CDR3 DNA is TGTGCCAGCAGTGAAGCGGCGGGAGGGCCCAATGAGCAGTTCTTC. This codes for CASSEAAGGPNEQFF. The whole variable domain, remainder taken from reference TRBV25-1 and TRBJ2-1, is EADIYQTPRYLVIGTGKKITLECSQTMGHDKMYWYQQDPGMELHLIHYSYGVNSTEKGDLSSESTVSRIRTEHFPLTLESARPSHTSQYLCASSEAAGGPNEQFFGPGTRLTVL.

The chain joins TRBV5-1 to TRBJ2-7; D gene unclear. CDR3 length equals 13 residues. The V gene lost 3 bases and the J gene lost 3 bases, with 10 bases spanning the gap. Germline assignment: CDR1 SGHRS and CDR2 YFSETQ. The DNA for the CDR3 is TGCGCCAGCAGCTACAGTGGAGTCTACGAGCAGTACTTC. Its translation is CASSYSGVYEQYF.

The chain recombines TRBV6-1 with TRBJ2-3, with a weak D call TRBD2 (6 bases). The germline V and J ends were trimmed by 1 base and 2 bases, with 16 bases remaining between them. The CDR3 length is 17 residues. Per the germline V gene, CDR1 is MNHNS and CDR2 is SASEGT. The DNA of the CDR3 is TGTGCCAGCAGTGAAGGCTTCACTAGCCGCCTCACAGATACGCAGTATTTT. It yields the protein CASSEGFTSRLTDTQYF.

V and J are TRBV29-1 and TRBJ1-1; D is possibly TRBD1 (6 bases). V gave up 7 bases and J gave up 1 base, with 13 bases separating them. Germline CDR1 SQVTM, CDR2 ANQGSEA. CDR3 size: 13 residues. In nucleotides, the CDR3 is TGCAGCGGACAACCGGACAGGAACACTGAAGCTTTCTTT. Translated, it gives CSGQPDRNTEAFF.

V usage is TRBV5-6 and J usage is TRBJ1-3; a weak D match, TRBD1 (5 bases). V gave up 4 bases and J gave up 3 bases, with 11 bases separating them. The CDR3 extends over 14 amino acids. Germline-derived CDR1 and CDR2 are SGHDT and YYEEEE. The CDR3 DNA is TGTGCCAGCAGCCCGGGACGGATTGGAAACACCATATATTTT. Encoded protein: CASSPGRIGNTIYF.

V and J are TRBV5-6 and TRBJ1-4; D is possibly TRBD1 (5 bases). V was shortened by 7 bases and J by 8 bases, with 15 bases between the two germline ends. The CDR3 is 13 amino acids. Germline V gene sequence: CDR1 SGHDT, CDR2 YYEEEE. CDR3 sequence reads: CASFSRGREKLFF. DNA of the CDR3: TGTGCCAGCTTCAGTAGGGGACGGGAAAAACTGTTTTTT.

For this clone: Within the sample, other DNA sequences also encode this same CDR3. The chain joins TRBV19 to TRBJ1-1; D remains ambiguous. With 1 base removed from V and 5 bases from J, the gap between germline ends came to 11 bases. Germline CDR1 LNHDA, CDR2 SQIVND (reference sequence). The CDR3 loop spans 14 amino acids. The CDR3 reads CASSIGTRGTEAFF. As DNA, the CDR3 is TGTGCCAGTAGTATAGGGACGCGGGGAACTGAAGCTTTCTTT.

The chain uses TRBV11-2 and TRBJ2-1, with D maybe TRBD2 (6 bases). CDR3 size: 19 residues. From germline, CDR1 is SGHAT and CDR2 FQNNGV. V lost 0 bases and J lost 1, with 19 bases in between. The CDR3 spells CASSLDSRVAGRSYNEQFF. The CDR3 DNA reads TGTGCCAGCAGCTTAGATTCCCGGGTAGCCGGGAGATCCTACAATGAGCAGTTCTTC.

The chain couples TRBV7-9 to TRBJ2-1; 9 positions agree with TRBD2. The CDR3 is 18 residues long. V shed 11 bases, J shed 5 bases, and the junction held 22 bases outside the gene matches. Germline assignment: CDR1 SEHNR and CDR2 FQNEAQ (reference sequence). In DNA, the CDR3 is TGTGCCCTACCACTTACACGAGGGCTAGCGGGATCAGACAATGAGCAGTTCTTC. This encodes CALPLTRGLAGSDNEQFF.

Details on this clone: This CDR3 is also generated by other DNA sequences in the sample. The V call is TRBV29-1, the J call TRBJ2-7, with D unresolved. The CDR3 has 11 residues. Germline V lookup: CDR1 SQVTM, CDR2 ANQGSEA. The ends were cut back, 5 bases at V and 2 bases at J, with 7 bases in the middle. This CDR3 reads CSVTSPYEQYF. The CDR3 coding sequence is TGCAGCGTTACCAGCCCCTACGAGCAGTACTTC.

V and J are TRBV9 and TRBJ2-3; TRBD2 matches 8 bases. Germline trimming cut 0 bases from V and 0 bases from J; bases unmatched to any gene: 3. The germline CDR1 and CDR2 sequences are SGDLS and YYNGEE. This CDR3 has 16 residues. In nucleotides, the CDR3 is TGTGCCAGCAGCGTAGAAGCGGGAGCCAGCACAGATACGCAGTATTTT. Amino acids: CASSVEAGASTDTQYF.

The V and J genes are TRBV28 and TRBJ2-1; no clear D. CDR1 is MDHEN and CDR2 is SYDVKM in the germline V gene. Between the trimmed V and J ends, which lost 6 bases and 2 bases, there was a span of 11 bases. CDR3 size: 14 residues. This CDR3 is CASRPTTTYNEQFF. DNA for the CDR3: TGTGCCAGCAGACCTACTACTACCTACAATGAGCAGTTCTTC.

The chain links TRBV27 to TRBJ1-2, with 8 bases matching TRBD1. Germline trimming cut 5 bases from V and 3 bases from J; bases unmatched to any gene: 17. The CDR3 length is 18 residues. Germline V gene lookup returns CDR1 MNHEY and CDR2 SMNVEV (reference sequence). CDR3 DNA: TGTGCCAGCAGTGGATTAGGACAGGGAGCCCCCCTTTACTATGGCTACACCTTC. It is translated as CASSGLGQGAPLYYGYTF.

The chain recombines TRBV29-1 with TRBJ2-5; 7 bases map to TRBD1. Germline V lookup: CDR1 SQVTM, CDR2 ANQGSEA. J gave up 2 bases and V 7 bases, and 4 bases lay outside the gene matches. CDR3 length equals 12 residues. The CDR3 sequence: CSGSQGQETQYF. As DNA, the CDR3 is TGCAGCGGGTCACAGGGGCAAGAGACCCAGTACTTC.

The chain combines TRBV28 with TRBJ1-4; D unclear. This CDR3 region has 14 residues. From germline, CDR1 is MDHEN and CDR2 SYDVKM. Trimming removed 3 bases at V and 7 bases at J, with 12 bases between. In DNA form, the CDR3 reads TGTGCCAGCAGTTTGGCAGGATCAAGTGAAAAACTGTTTTTT. Translated, it gives CASSLAGSSEKLFF.

This rearrangement joins TRBV11-2 to TRBJ2-5; unclear D gene. The CDR3 sequence is 12 residues long. V was pared by 5 bases and J by 5 bases, with 9 bases between. CDR1 is SGHAT and CDR2 is FQNNGV in the germline V gene. CDR3 nucleotides: TGTGCCAGCAGCCCGCAAGGCGAGACCCAGTACTTC. Amino acids: CASSPQGETQYF.